The next 32 T cell receptor beta chains were all read from a single sample in a study of Graves' ophthalmopathy and Graves' hyperthyroidism. The sequenced template was RNA, covering the TCR beta CDR3 region. The first round was an RT-PCR with HTBI primers, and the second round was a multiplex PCR. TCRdb re-called the multiplex PCR reads through MiXCR, storing one row per CDR3 protein. This repertoire shows hundreds of thousands of distinct CDR3 sequences, under 50% found once; its top ten account for roughly 3.5%. The source material was peripheral blood. Receptors were obtained from an adult man with Graves' ophthalmopathy.

In the case of this clonotype: The junction shows a germline mismatch at one end, possibly a read error. The chain combines TRBV5-6 with TRBJ2-5; a possible D gene is TRBD2 (6 bases). CDR1 is SGHDT, CDR2 YYEEEE, per germline. This CDR3 has 14 residues. The CDR3 here is CAWSLNTGEEAQYF. The CDR3 DNA follows: TGTGCCTGGAGCTTGAATACGGGAGAAGAGGCCCAGTACTTC.

In this sample, this clonotype turned up many times. V is TRBV7-2 and J is TRBJ1-1; D gene unclear. The germline V and J ends were trimmed by 5 bases and 9 bases, with 19 bases remaining between them. The CDR3 extends over 14 amino acids. CDR1 and CDR2 from the germline V gene are SGHTA and FQGNSA. This CDR3 is CASSENGSGEKAFF. CDR3 in DNA: TGTGCCAGCAGCGAAAATGGGTCCGGAGAAAAAGCTTTCTTT.

As for this clonotype: Mismatch with germline at one junction end may stem from a read error. The rearrangement uses TRBV7-7 and TRBJ2-5; D not resolved. This CDR3 region has 13 residues. From germline, CDR1 is SSHAT and CDR2 FNYEAQ (reference sequence). This chain's CDR3 is CASSRAHQEAQYF. The CDR3 DNA follows: TGTGCTAGCAGCCGGGCTCACCAAGAGGCCCAGTACTTC. Variable domain in full (rest from reference TRBV7-7 and TRBJ2-5): GAGVSQSPRYKVTKRGQDVTLRCDPISSHATLYWYQQALGQGPEFLTYFNYEAQPDKSGLPSDRFSAERPEGSISTLTIQRTEQRDSAMYRCASSRAHQEAQYFGPGTRLLVL.

This clonotype is a singleton in its sample. V usage is TRBV7-7 and J usage is TRBJ2-5; D possibly matches TRBD1 or TRBD2 (5 bases each). Germline V gene sequence: CDR1 SSHAT, CDR2 FNYEAQ (reference sequence). The CDR3 spans 11 residues. Here the CDR3 DNA reads TGTGCTAGCGACAGTGCGGGGACCCAGTACTTC. Translation: CASDSAGTQYF.

V and J are TRBV7-9 and TRBJ1-4, with D uncertain. V lost 5 bases and J 7 bases, leaving 11 bases between the germline ends. The germline CDR1 and CDR2 sequences are SEHNR and FQNEAQ (reference sequence). This CDR3 contains 13 residues. The CDR3 region has the DNA TGTGCCAGCAGCCGAACGGGGAGTGAAAAACTGTTTTTT. Amino acids: CASSRTGSEKLFF. Based on the CDR3 plus reference TRBV7-9 and TRBJ1-4, the full variable domain is DTGVSQNPRHKITKRGQNVTFRCDPISEHNRLYWYRQTLGQGPEFLTYFQNEAQLEKSRLLSDRFSAERPKGSFSTLEIQRTEQGDSAMYLCASSRTGSEKLFFGSGTQLSVL.

This clonotype has a count of ten or more. The rearrangement links TRBV2 to TRBJ1-5; 10 nucleotides match TRBD1. J lost 7 bases, V lost 1 base, and 4 bases had no gene match. Germline V CDR1 and CDR2: SNHLY, FYNNEI. The CDR3 consists of 15 residues. CDR3 in DNA: TGTGCCAGCAGTGAAGAGGGACAGGGGATCCAGCCCCAGCATTTT. This encodes CASSEEGQGIQPQHF.

In regard to this clonotype: A read error may explain this, as a much larger clone is one base away. Likely a read error: the CDR3 ends without its conserved phenylalanine or tryptophan. The V call is TRBV7-9, the J call TRBJ2-5; D not resolved. Germline V lookup: CDR1 SEHNR, CDR2 FQNEAQ (reference sequence). CDR3 length equals 14 residues. V lost 4 bases and J lost 1, with 10 bases in between. The CDR3 DNA reads TGTGCCAGCAGCTGGCTTGACCCCCAAGAGACCCAGTACTGC. The encoded protein is CASSWLDPQETQYC.

This clonotype was found many times. The genes are TRBV20-1 and TRBJ1-1; tentative D call: TRBD1 (5 bases). The germline V and J ends were trimmed by 2 bases and 7 bases, with 8 bases remaining between them. Per germline, CDR1 DFQATT and CDR2 SNEGSKA (reference sequence). This CDR3 comprises 11 residues. This CDR3 is CSARRGGEAFF. DNA for the CDR3: TGCAGTGCTAGAAGGGGCGGTGAAGCTTTCTTT.

Regarding this clonotype: Without the conserved terminal phenylalanine or tryptophan, this CDR3 likely stems from a read error. It is unclear where the CDR3 begins or ends on the DNA, so no DNA is shown, and the CDR3 is as TCRdb lists it. This rearrangement joins TRBV5-1 to TRBJ2-2; the D call in the table, TRBD1, was not verified against the DNA. A total of 8 residues make up the CDR3, ends included. The germline CDR1 and CDR2 sequences are SGHRS and YFSETQ. The chain's CDR3 is CASSQMDS.

This clonotype has more than one count but fewer than ten. J is TRBJ1-3 and V is TRBV14; D is uncertain. The CDR3 is made up of 18 amino acids. Per the germline V gene, CDR1 is SGHDN and CDR2 is FVKESK. V was clipped by 6 bases and J by 0 bases, with 21 bases between them. CDR3 DNA sequence: TGTGCCAGCAGTTACTCGTCGCACGAGGCTTCCTCTGGAAACACCATATATTTT. Its translation is CASSYSSHEASSGNTIYF.

The chain employs TRBV9 and TRBJ2-2, with D tentatively TRBD2 (6 bases). V lost 2 bases to trimming and J lost 3 bases, with 11 bases between them. Germline lookup yields CDR1 SGDLS and CDR2 YYNGEE. The CDR3 sequence is 15 residues long. The DNA for the CDR3 is TGTGCCAGCAGCGTTGCGGGGCCCTACACCGGGGAGCTGTTTTTT. Protein product: CASSVAGPYTGELFF. The entire variable domain, with the rest obtained from reference TRBV9 and TRBJ2-2, is as follows: DSGVTQTPKHLITATGQRVTLRCSPRSGDLSVYWYQQSLDQGLQFLIQYYNGEERAKGNILERFSAQQFPDLHSELNLSSLELGDSALYFCASSVAGPYTGELFFGEGSRLTVL.

The V and J genes are TRBV7-8 and TRBJ2-6, with D unclear. CDR3 length: 16 residues. V was cut by 4 bases and J by 0 bases, with 10 bases left in between. The germline V gene has CDR1 SGHVS and CDR2 FQNEAQ. CDR3 coding DNA: TGTGCCAGCAGCTGGGCTAAGTACTCTGGGGCCAACGTCCTGACTTTC. Translation: CASSWAKYSGANVLTF.

This clonotype was recorded many times. The J gene is TRBJ1-6, the V gene TRBV5-1, with D hard to call. This CDR3 spans 15 amino acids. V was shortened by 5 bases and J by 5 bases, with 14 bases between the two germline ends. Germline CDR1 and CDR2: SGHRS and YFSETQ. The CDR3 is CASRLDDRNNSPLHF. The CDR3 DNA sequence: TGCGCCAGCAGACTCGATGACCGAAATAATTCACCCCTCCACTTT.

The V and J genes are TRBV29-1 and TRBJ2-7, with TRBD1 matching 8 bases. Germline lookup yields CDR1 SQVTM and CDR2 ANQGSEA. This CDR3 has 13 residues. V lost 4 bases and J lost 4; bases outside the gene matches: 6. CDR3 sequence (DNA): TGCAGCGTTGTGGGACAGGACTTTTACGAGCAGTACTTC. It yields the protein CSVVGQDFYEQYF.

This clonotype was seen more than once but under ten times. The V call is TRBV9, the J call TRBJ1-4; a weak D match, TRBD1 (6 bases). Germline values: CDR1 SGDLS, CDR2 YYNGEE. V gave up 4 bases and J gave up 5 bases, with 15 bases separating them. The CDR3 has 15 residues. The CDR3 DNA follows: TGTGCCAGCAGCACTCTTGGGGGCGCCAATGAAAAACTGTTTTTT. It yields the protein CASSTLGGANEKLFF. Together with reference TRBV9 and TRBJ1-4, the CDR3 gives the full variable domain: DSGVTQTPKHLITATGQRVTLRCSPRSGDLSVYWYQQSLDQGLQFLIQYYNGEERAKGNILERFSAQQFPDLHSELNLSSLELGDSALYFCASSTLGGANEKLFFGSGTQLSVL.

The table lists this clonotype with many counts. The chain employs TRBV7-9 and TRBJ1-2; D is possibly TRBD1 (5 bases). With 4 bases removed from V and 4 bases from J, the gap between germline ends came to 16 bases. The length of the CDR3 is 15 residues. Per the germline V gene, CDR1 is SEHNR and CDR2 is FQNEAQ (reference sequence). CDR3 loop: CASSSIRGGSYGYTF. Here the CDR3 DNA reads TGTGCCAGCAGCTCTATTCGGGGGGGGAGCTATGGCTACACCTTC.

V gene TRBV10-3 combines with J gene TRBJ1-2; D is unclear. V lost 4 bases to trimming and J lost 8 bases, with 14 bases between them. Looked up from germline, CDR1 is ENHRY and CDR2 is SYGVKD. The CDR3 is 13 amino acids. The CDR3 coding sequence is TGTGCCATCAGTGGATCTCAGCAAGCAGGCTACACCTTC. Protein product: CAISGSQQAGYTF.

This clonotype was seen many times. The J gene is TRBJ2-5, the V gene TRBV6-5; a possible D gene is TRBD2 (5 bases). With 0 bases removed from V and 6 bases from J, the gap between germline ends came to 8 bases. Germline V gene lookup returns CDR1 MNHEY and CDR2 SVGAGI. CDR3 length: 13 amino acids. The CDR3 DNA sequence: TGTGCCAGCAGTTACTCTCGGGAAAAGACCCAGTACTTC. Protein sequence: CASSYSREKTQYF.

The CDR3 DNA is TGTGCCAGTGATTTGCGGGCCGACAAACTGTTTTTT. It encodes CASDLRADKLFF. The chain uses TRBV10-3 and TRBJ1-4; no definite D call. Germline CDR1 reads ENHRY; CDR2 reads SYGVKD. There are 12 residues in the CDR3. The V end lost 10 bases, the J end lost 11 bases, and 17 bases lay between the germline ends.

About this clonotype itself: This may be a read error, as it is one base from a much larger clone. DNA for the CDR3: TGTGCCAGCAACCAACGACAAGAGACCCAGTACTTC. It is translated as CASNQRQETQYF. The gene calls are TRBV6-2 or TRBV6-3 and TRBJ2-5; unclear D gene. V was pared by 7 bases and J by 2 bases, with 8 bases between. Germline CDR1 is MNHEY and CDR2 is SVGEGT. The CDR3 runs 12 residues.

This rearrangement joins TRBV29-1 to TRBJ1-1, with 7 bases lining up with TRBD1. Germline loops: CDR1 SQVTM, CDR2 ANQGSEA. This CDR3 region has 12 residues. After removal of 7 bases from V and 4 bases from J, the junction contained 6 bases not matched to a gene. The CDR3 loop is CSATTGATEAFF. The CDR3 DNA is TGCAGCGCCACAACAGGGGCCACTGAAGCTTTCTTT.

The chain combines TRBV2 with TRBJ2-2; TRBD1 matches at 9 bases. The CDR3 length is 13 residues. The germline CDR1 and CDR2 sequences are SNHLY and FYNNEI. V shed 6 bases, J shed 8 bases, and the junction held 4 bases outside the gene matches. The CDR3 region is CASRETGGGELFF. CDR3 sequence (DNA): TGTGCCAGCAGGGAGACAGGGGGTGGGGAGCTGTTTTTT.

Of note for this clonotype: A much larger clonotype is one base distant, so this may be a read error. This chain's CDR3 is CASSAGLAGAGCEQYF. The CDR3 DNA reads TGTGCCAGCAGCGCGGGACTAGCGGGAGCCGGCTGCGAGCAGTACTTC. J is TRBJ2-7 and V is TRBV7-8; the match to TRBD2 covers 14 bases. Losses at the gene ends were 5 bases for V and 6 bases for J; bases not matched to a gene: 9. The CDR3 consists of 16 residues. CDR1 is SGHVS, CDR2 FQNEAQ, per germline.

This clonotype was recorded a few times. The J gene is TRBJ2-5, the V gene TRBV5-1; D is tentatively TRBD1 or TRBD2 (6 bases each). Trimming left V 3 bases short and J 4 bases short, with 16 bases between. Germline V CDR1 and CDR2: SGHRS, YFSETQ. This CDR3 spans 15 amino acids. CDR3 loop: CASSSGGPRVETQYF. The CDR3 DNA is TGCGCCAGCAGCTCTGGGGGGCCCCGGGTAGAGACCCAGTACTTC.

There are a few counts of this clonotype. V is TRBV11-2 and J is TRBJ2-5, with D perhaps TRBD1 or TRBD2 (6 bases each). V lost 7 bases and J 2 bases, leaving 23 bases between the germline ends. CDR1 and CDR2 (germline): SGHAT, FQNNGV. The CDR3 sequence is 17 residues long. CDR3 in DNA: TGTGCCAGCACCCCCCTCCCGGGGGCTAGCCTACAAGAGACCCAGTACTTC. This encodes CASTPLPGASLQETQYF.

The chain joins TRBV7-8 to TRBJ1-5; 7 bases line up with TRBD1. The CDR3 length is 17 residues. Trimming cost V 5 bases and J 3 bases; bases outside gene matches: 13. Germline CDR1 and CDR2: SGHVS and FQNEAQ. CDR3 residues: CASSDGAETGFNQPQHF. The CDR3 DNA is TGTGCCAGCAGCGACGGGGCCGAGACAGGGTTCAATCAGCCCCAGCATTTT.

J is TRBJ2-2 and V is TRBV14; 7 bases fit TRBD2. CDR3 length: 16 amino acids. Germline V gene lookup returns CDR1 SGHDN and CDR2 FVKESK. V shed 3 bases and J 2 bases; nucleotides not matched to a gene: 6. The CDR3 nucleotides are TGTGCCAGCAGCCAGATCAGCGGGGAAAACACCGGGGAGCTGTTTTTT. Protein product: CASSQISGENTGELFF.

This clonotype was counted at least ten times. This chain connects TRBV25-1 to TRBJ1-2; TRBD1 agrees at 11 bases. There are 15 residues in the CDR3. V lost 8 bases, J lost 5 bases, and 10 bases stayed unmatched. In germline, CDR1 is MGHDK, CDR2 SYGVNS. The CDR3 DNA is TGTGCCAGCGAGCATCCCGGGACAGGGGGATATGGCTACACCTTC. Its protein product is CASEHPGTGGYGYTF.

The CDR3 is CASRYFTGNYEQYF. For the CDR3, the DNA is TGTGCCAGCAGATATTTTACAGGGAACTACGAGCAGTACTTC. The chain couples TRBV10-3 to TRBJ2-7; D possibly corresponds to TRBD1 (6 bases). V lost 10 bases to trimming and J lost 3 bases, with 19 bases between them. Germline V gives CDR1 ENHRY, CDR2 SYGVKD. This CDR3 spans 14 amino acids.

This clonotype has a count of ten or more. V and J are TRBV7-9 and TRBJ2-7, with a possible D match to TRBD2 (6 bases). Germline CDR1 SEHNR, CDR2 FQNEAQ (reference sequence). The CDR3 runs 12 residues. V was shortened by 8 bases and J by 5 bases, with 13 bases between the two germline ends. CDR3 in amino acids: CASEVAAHEQYF. Here the CDR3 DNA reads TGTGCCAGCGAGGTAGCGGCTCACGAGCAGTACTTC.

As regards this clonotype: A read error likely explains this, since a far larger clone differs by one base. V gene TRBV5-1 combines with J gene TRBJ2-5, with D maybe TRBD2 (6 bases). Germline CDR1 and CDR2: SGHRS and YFSETQ. The CDR3 is 14 amino acids. CDR3 coding DNA: TGCGCCAGCAGCTTGGCCGGACTACAAGAGACCCCGTACTTC. Translated, it gives CASSLAGLQETPYF.

The rearrangement joins TRBV7-9 to TRBJ2-5; TRBD2 agrees at 7 bases. Per germline, CDR1 SEHNR and CDR2 FQNEAQ (reference sequence). This CDR3 is built from 13 residues. V gave up 3 bases and J gave up 9 bases; unmatched junction bases: 7. The CDR3 DNA reads as TGTGCCAGCAGCTTTGGCGGGGGAGGGCCCCAGTACTTC. Amino acids: CASSFGGGGPQYF.